The clone carrying this TCR beta chain was detected only a few times. Its specificity is unknown. This sample is part of a study of cytomegalovirus exposure and HLA in healthy donors. Study conclusions and caveats: A later analysis associated approximately 17,000 TCR beta sequences with HLA alleles at a 0.05 false discovery rate. Later analysis placed DRB1 highest and HLA-C lowest in TCR association rates, which differed by HLA locus. Indistinguishability led to the exclusion of some V segments, TRBV6-2 and TRBV6-3 included.

Use of 60 Vbeta and 13 Jbeta primers characterized the PCR. Some clones are missing from TCRdb's copy, which holds only in-frame ones; the method was immunoSEQ multiplex PCR. Of some 160,000 clones listed, roughly a tenth were seen once; the top ten hold around 1.9%. With V trimmed by 0 bases and J by 9 bases, 5 bases remained unmatched. This CDR3 is built from 15 residues. Germline V gene lookup returns CDR1 SGHDT and CDR2 YYEEEE. The V and J genes are TRBV5-6 and TRBJ1-6; TRBD1 aligns across 8 bases. The sample was PBMCs. This TCR came from a male donor in good health and CMV-seronegative. This chain's CDR3 is CASSLGTGMVSPLHF. The DNA of the CDR3 is TGTGCCAGCAGCTTGGGGACAGGGATGGTTTCACCCCTCCACTTT.